The 27 T cell receptor beta chains given below trace back to one sample, sequenced in a study of T cells after yellow fever vaccination. TCRdb independently ran MiXCR on the 5' RACE reads; one entry per CDR3 protein. The data contain about 630,000 distinct CDR3 sequences, around 12% of them singletons. The sequencing used PBMCs, collected on the day of the yellow fever booster vaccination. Source of these receptors: a young man who received the YFV17D yellow fever vaccine.

The chain carries TRBV6-2 or TRBV6-3 and TRBJ2-2, with a weak D call TRBD2 (5 bases). This CDR3 has 15 amino acids. V was trimmed by 2 bases and J by 4 bases, leaving 11 bases between them. The germline CDR1 and CDR2 sequences are MNHEY and SVGEGT. CDR3 loop: CASSYRTGFTGELFF. In nucleotides, the CDR3 is TGTGCCAGCAGTTACCGGACGGGATTCACCGGGGAGCTGTTTTTT.

The chain has TRBV4-3 and TRBJ2-5; 7 bases line up with TRBD1. Germline V CDR1 and CDR2: LGHNA, YSLEER. V shed 2 bases, J shed 4 bases, and the junction held 7 bases outside the gene matches. The CDR3 extends over 15 amino acids. The CDR3: CASSQTRTGLETQYF. The DNA of the CDR3 is TGCGCCAGCAGCCAAACAAGGACAGGCTTAGAGACCCAGTACTTC.

This rearrangement joins TRBV9 to TRBJ1-2, with TRBD1 identical over 7 bases. Germline V gives CDR1 SGDLS, CDR2 YYNGEE. Unmatched junction bases numbered 4, after V lost 2 bases and J lost 0 bases. This CDR3 has 15 residues. The CDR3 bases are TGTGCCAGCAGCGTCACCGGGACAGCTAACTATGGCTACACCTTC. Translated, it gives CASSVTGTANYGYTF.

This clonotype has just a few counts. The V call is TRBV7-2, the J call TRBJ2-3; tentatively, D is TRBD1 (6 bases). The germline CDR1 and CDR2 sequences are SGHTA and FQGNSA. CDR3 length equals 14 residues. Between the trimmed V and J ends, which lost 1 base and 5 bases, there was a span of 10 bases. For the CDR3, the DNA is TGTGCCAGCAGCTTAGAGAACAGGGAAGATACGCAGTATTTT. Translation: CASSLENREDTQYF.

V is TRBV5-1 and J is TRBJ2-3; 10 positions match TRBD2. V was clipped by 4 bases and J by 3 bases; unmatched bases: 14. Germline V lookup: CDR1 SGHRS, CDR2 YFSETQ. This CDR3 spans 18 amino acids. This chain's CDR3 is CASSPPAPSGSSTDTQYF. The CDR3 nucleotides read TGCGCCAGCAGCCCACCAGCTCCTAGCGGGAGTAGTACAGATACGCAGTATTTT. The whole variable domain, filled in from reference TRBV5-1 and TRBJ2-3, reads KAGVTQTPRYLIKTRGQQVTLSCSPISGHRSVSWYQQTPGQGLQFLFEYFSETQRNKGNFPGRFSGRQFSNSRSEMNVSTLELGDSALYLCASSPPAPSGSSTDTQYFGPGTRLTVL.

In this sample, this clonotype turned up many times. This chain connects TRBV5-6 to TRBJ1-5; no firm D call. There are 13 residues in the CDR3. The germline V gene has CDR1 SGHDT and CDR2 YYEEEE. V was shortened by 1 base and J by 4 bases, with 6 bases between the two germline ends. This CDR3 is CASSLIGNQPQHF. CDR3 coding DNA: TGTGCCAGCAGCTTGATCGGAAATCAGCCCCAGCATTTT.

Ten or more counts support this clonotype. The chain carries TRBV12-3 or TRBV12-4 and TRBJ2-7; maybe TRBD1 (5 bases). The V end was cut by 5 bases, the J end by 0 bases, with 8 bases between. This CDR3 spans 13 amino acids. CDR3 sequence reads: CASSLTVSYEQYF. In nucleotides, the CDR3 is TGTGCCAGCAGTCTGACAGTCTCCTACGAGCAGTACTTC.

The chain couples TRBV4-2 to TRBJ2-7; D possibly matches TRBD1 or TRBD2 (5 bases each). The CDR3 length is 14 residues. Trimming removed 2 bases from V and 3 bases from J, with 11 bases in between. Germline V lookup: CDR1 LGHNA, CDR2 YNFKEQ. The chain's CDR3 is CASSQRRDGYEQYF. The CDR3 nucleotides read TGTGCCAGCAGCCAACGACGGGACGGCTACGAGCAGTACTTC.

This clonotype was counted only a few times. The V gene is TRBV10-3, the J gene TRBJ2-1, with 11 bases identical to TRBD2. The CDR3 covers 19 residues. V lost 7 bases to trimming and J lost 0 bases; unmatched junction nucleotides: 14. Germline V gives CDR1 ENHRY, CDR2 SYGVKD. CDR3 protein: CAITKGLADPQSSYNEQFF. Here the CDR3 DNA reads TGTGCCATCACCAAGGGACTAGCGGATCCACAAAGCTCCTACAATGAGCAGTTCTTC.

This clonotype was seen a handful of times. This sequence joins TRBV5-1 and TRBJ2-3, with D possibly TRBD2 on 6 matching bases. The V gene's germline CDR1 is SGHRS and CDR2 YFSETQ. This CDR3 has 14 amino acids. Trimming removed 4 bases at V and 6 bases at J, with 15 bases between. In nucleotides, the CDR3 is TGCGCCAGCAGCCCCGGGGAGGAGAGGGATACGCAGTATTTT. It specifies CASSPGEERDTQYF.

The chain has TRBV9 and TRBJ2-7; D may be TRBD1 (5 bases). Germline CDR1 is SGDLS and CDR2 is YYNGEE. The CDR3 is 13 residues long. The V end lost 5 bases, the J end lost 4 bases, and 13 bases lay between the germline ends. The CDR3: CASSPLDRYEQYF. For the CDR3, the DNA is TGTGCCAGCAGTCCCCTAGACAGATACGAGCAGTACTTC.

The chain joins TRBV11-2 to TRBJ1-2; 7 bases are a match to TRBD1. The CDR3 is 14 amino acids. CDR1 and CDR2 (germline): SGHAT, FQNNGV. Trimming removed 8 bases from V and 4 bases from J; junction bases left unmatched: 10. In nucleotides, the CDR3 is TGTGCCAGCGGGGGGGACAGCCGATTCTATGGCTACACCTTC. It translates to CASGGDSRFYGYTF.

The CDR3 DNA is TGTGCCAGCAGCTTAGTGTGGAACTCCTACAATGAGCAGTTCTTC. As protein: CASSLVWNSYNEQFF. V usage is TRBV7-3 and J usage is TRBJ2-1; no firm D call. Germline V lookup: CDR1 SGHTA, CDR2 FQGTGA. The CDR3 consists of 15 residues. Trimming cost V 2 bases and J 0 bases, with 8 bases left between them.

This chain links TRBV5-1 with TRBJ2-6; the D gene is possibly TRBD2 (6 bases). Trimming stripped 7 bases from V and 0 bases from J, with 17 bases between. The CDR3 spans 17 residues. Germline lookup yields CDR1 SGHRS and CDR2 YFSETQ. In DNA form, the CDR3 reads TGCGCCAGCGCCTTTGCGGGAACTAGCTCTGGGGCCAACGTCCTGACTTTC. As protein: CASAFAGTSSGANVLTF.

A few counts support this clonotype. The chain links TRBV7-6 to TRBJ2-2, with TRBD2 matching 8 bases. The CDR3 has 17 residues. CDR1 and CDR2 (germline): SGHVS, FNYEAQ. The J segment lost 1 base and the V segment lost 5 bases, leaving 9 bases of the junction unmatched. CDR3 residues: CASSPSFLAGNTGELFF. The CDR3 DNA reads TGTGCCAGCAGCCCAAGTTTCCTAGCGGGGAACACCGGGGAGCTGTTTTTT.

The chain couples TRBV18 to TRBJ2-2, with D unresolved. V gave up 3 bases and J gave up 7 bases, with 9 bases separating them. Germline lookup yields CDR1 KGHSH and CDR2 LQKENI. CDR3 length: 13 amino acids. CDR3 nucleotide sequence: TGTGCCAGCTCACCCAACAGTGACGGGGAGCTGTTTTTT. It specifies CASSPNSDGELFF.

This clonotype was found many times. The CDR3 loop reads CASSPPGGVGTDTQYF. CDR3 nucleotides: TGCGCCAGCAGCCCTCCCGGGGGAGTGGGAACAGATACGCAGTATTTT. The chain recombines TRBV5-1 with TRBJ2-3; D is perhaps TRBD2 (6 bases). The CDR3 runs 16 residues. Germline-derived CDR1 and CDR2 are SGHRS and YFSETQ. The V end lost 4 bases, the J end lost 3 bases, and 18 bases lay between the germline ends.

The V call is TRBV18, the J call TRBJ1-4; no reliable D call. The CDR3 length is 15 residues. Looked up from germline, CDR1 is KGHSH and CDR2 is LQKENI. The V end lost 6 bases, the J end lost 0 bases, and 11 bases lay between the germline ends. CDR3 coding DNA: TGTGCCAGCTCGGAAGACACTGCAACTAATGAAAAACTGTTTTTT. This codes for CASSEDTATNEKLFF.

The V gene is TRBV5-4, the J gene TRBJ2-5; weak D call: TRBD1 (5 bases). Looked up from germline, CDR1 is SGHNT and CDR2 is YYREEE (reference sequence). Trimming removed 4 bases from V and 5 bases from J, with 15 bases in between. This CDR3 spans 14 amino acids. This chain's CDR3 is CASSPNGHLETQYF. The CDR3 DNA follows: TGTGCCAGCAGCCCAAACGGACATTTGGAGACCCAGTACTTC.

The V call is TRBV12-3 or TRBV12-4, the J call TRBJ2-5; maybe TRBD1 (7 bases). V was trimmed by 10 bases and J by 3 bases, leaving 18 bases between them. The CDR3 is made up of 14 amino acids. The CDR3: CAIPLTGRKETQYF. DNA for the CDR3: TGTGCCATCCCTTTGACAGGGAGGAAAGAGACCCAGTACTTC.

The chain has TRBV6-2 or TRBV6-3 and TRBJ1-2; the D is unclear. Germline lookup yields CDR1 MNHEY and CDR2 SVGEGT. The CDR3 runs 15 residues. V dropped 5 bases and J dropped 4 bases, with 17 bases sitting between them. CDR3 in DNA: TGTGCCAGCAGTCCCCTCTCCGGGAGAGCCTATGGCTACACCTTC. This translates into CASSPLSGRAYGYTF.

In its sample, this clonotype was seen many times. The rearrangement uses TRBV5-1 and TRBJ1-1; D might be TRBD1 (5 bases). The V and J ends lost 8 bases and 1 base respectively, with 9 bases between them. Germline assignment: CDR1 SGHRS and CDR2 YFSETQ. This CDR3 comprises 12 residues. CDR3 protein: CASSGENTEAFF. CDR3 bases: TGCGCCAGTTCGGGGGAGAACACTGAAGCTTTCTTT.

This clonotype has ten or more counts. The V gene is TRBV7-2, the J gene TRBJ2-3, with TRBD1 matching 9 bases. The J segment lost 5 bases and the V segment lost 5 bases, leaving 8 bases of the junction unmatched. The V gene's germline CDR1 is SGHTA and CDR2 FQGNSA. This CDR3 is 15 amino acids long. The CDR3 loop reads CASSIQGQGVDTQYF. The CDR3 DNA reads as TGTGCCAGCAGCATACAGGGACAGGGAGTAGATACGCAGTATTTT.

There are a few counts of this clonotype. This chain joins TRBV20-1 and TRBJ2-4; a possible D gene is TRBD1 (6 bases). Trimming took off 5 bases at V and 0 bases at J, with 11 bases between the two ends. The CDR3 extends over 14 amino acids. Germline CDR1 reads DFQATT; CDR2 reads SNEGSKA (reference sequence). The CDR3 DNA reads TGCAGTGCTTCTGACAGGCTAGCCAAAAACATTCAGTACTTC. Its translation is CSASDRLAKNIQYF.

This clonotype was recorded a few times. The junction does not match germline at one end; this may be a read error. The chain is built from TRBV6-2 or TRBV6-3 and TRBJ2-7, with 7 positions matching TRBD1. Per the germline V gene, CDR1 is MNHEY and CDR2 is SVGEGT. This CDR3 has 16 residues. The CDR3 nucleotides are TGTGCCAGCAGTTACGCGCCGGGACAGCGGTCCTCCGAGCAGTACTTC. Translated, it gives CASSYAPGQRSSEQYF.

The chain employs TRBV7-2 and TRBJ2-6; weak D call: TRBD2 (5 bases). This CDR3 has 16 amino acids. The germline V gene has CDR1 SGHTA and CDR2 FQGNSA. Trimming removed 6 bases from V and 2 bases from J, with 14 bases in between. This chain's CDR3 is CASSVASGTGANVLTF. CDR3 nucleotides: TGTGCCAGCAGTGTAGCTTCCGGGACTGGGGCCAACGTCCTGACTTTC.

The chain couples TRBV18 to TRBJ2-1; weak D call: TRBD1 (6 bases). Germline CDR1 reads KGHSH; CDR2 reads LQKENI. Trimming took 4 bases from V and 5 from J, leaving 15 bases between them. CDR3 length equals 15 residues. The CDR3 is CASSRTGTKNNEQFF. CDR3 nucleotide sequence: TGTGCCAGCTCACGCACCGGGACAAAAAACAATGAGCAGTTCTTC.